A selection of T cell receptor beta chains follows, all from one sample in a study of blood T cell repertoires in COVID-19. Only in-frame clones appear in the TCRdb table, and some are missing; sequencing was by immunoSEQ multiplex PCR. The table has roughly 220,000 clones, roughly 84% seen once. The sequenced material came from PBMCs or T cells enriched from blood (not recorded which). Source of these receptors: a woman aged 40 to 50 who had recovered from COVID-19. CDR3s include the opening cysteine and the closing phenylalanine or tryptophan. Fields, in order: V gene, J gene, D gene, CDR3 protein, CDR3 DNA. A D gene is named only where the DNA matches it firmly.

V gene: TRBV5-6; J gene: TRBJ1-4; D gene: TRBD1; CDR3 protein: CASSRQGPTNEKLFF; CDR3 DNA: TGTGCCAGCAGCAGACAGGGACCAACTAATGAAAAACTGTTTTTT
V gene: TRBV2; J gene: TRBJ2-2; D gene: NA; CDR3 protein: CASSFVEGDGELFF; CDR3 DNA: TGTGCCAGCAGTTTCGTTGAAGGGGACGGGGAGCTGTTTTTT
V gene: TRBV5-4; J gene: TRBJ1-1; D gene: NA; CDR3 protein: CASSPREGQNTEAFF; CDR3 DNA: TGTGCCAGCAGCCCCCGGGAGGGCCAGAACACTGAAGCTTTCTTT
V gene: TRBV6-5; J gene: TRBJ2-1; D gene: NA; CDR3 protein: CASRITNGDEQFF; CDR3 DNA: TGTGCCAGCAGAATTACAAATGGAGATGAGCAGTTCTTC
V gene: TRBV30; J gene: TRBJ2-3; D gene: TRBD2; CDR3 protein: CAWTELAAITDTQYF; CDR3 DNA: TGTGCCTGGACGGAACTAGCGGCTATCACAGATACGCAGTATTTT
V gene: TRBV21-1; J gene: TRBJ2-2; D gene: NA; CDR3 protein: CASSKDRVSDTGELFF; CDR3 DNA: TGTGCCAGCAGCAAAGACAGGGTCTCGGACACCGGGGAGCTGTTTTTT
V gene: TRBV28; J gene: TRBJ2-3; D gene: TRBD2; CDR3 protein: CASSAPGLAGKDTQYF; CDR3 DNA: TGTGCCAGCAGTGCCCCGGGACTAGCGGGAAAAGATACGCAGTATTTT
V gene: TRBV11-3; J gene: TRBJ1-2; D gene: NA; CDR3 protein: CASSLEGYGYTF; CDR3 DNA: TGTGCCAGCAGTCTAGAAGGTTATGGCTACACCTTC
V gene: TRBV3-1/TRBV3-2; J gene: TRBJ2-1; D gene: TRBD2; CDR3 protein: CASRASGSRSYNEQFF; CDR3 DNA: TGTGCCAGCAGAGCTAGCGGGAGTCGGTCCTACAATGAGCAGTTCTTC
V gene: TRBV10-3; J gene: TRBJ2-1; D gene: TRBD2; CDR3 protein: CAITPGLAGGPLGFENEQFF; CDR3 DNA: TGTGCCATCACCCCGGGACTAGCGGGAGGGCCACTTGGTTTCGAGAATGAGCAGTTCTTC
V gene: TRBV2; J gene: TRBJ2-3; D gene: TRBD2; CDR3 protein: CASSPGLAGGYDTQYF; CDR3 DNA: TGTGCCAGCAGTCCGGGACTAGCGGGAGGGTACGATACGCAGTATTTT